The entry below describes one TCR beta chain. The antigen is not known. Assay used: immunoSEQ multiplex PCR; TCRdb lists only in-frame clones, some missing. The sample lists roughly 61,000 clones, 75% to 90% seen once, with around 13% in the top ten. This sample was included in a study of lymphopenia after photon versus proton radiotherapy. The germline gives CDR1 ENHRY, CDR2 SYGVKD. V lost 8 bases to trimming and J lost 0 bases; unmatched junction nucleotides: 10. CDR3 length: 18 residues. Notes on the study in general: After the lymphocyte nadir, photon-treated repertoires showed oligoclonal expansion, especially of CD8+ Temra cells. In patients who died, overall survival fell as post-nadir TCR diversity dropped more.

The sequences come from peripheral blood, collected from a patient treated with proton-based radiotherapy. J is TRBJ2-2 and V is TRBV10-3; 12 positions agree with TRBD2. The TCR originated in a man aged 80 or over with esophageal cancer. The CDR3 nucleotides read TGTGCCATCGGAGACCCTAGCGGGAGGGCCCCGAACACCGGGGAGCTGTTTTTT. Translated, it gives CAIGDPSGRAPNTGELFF.